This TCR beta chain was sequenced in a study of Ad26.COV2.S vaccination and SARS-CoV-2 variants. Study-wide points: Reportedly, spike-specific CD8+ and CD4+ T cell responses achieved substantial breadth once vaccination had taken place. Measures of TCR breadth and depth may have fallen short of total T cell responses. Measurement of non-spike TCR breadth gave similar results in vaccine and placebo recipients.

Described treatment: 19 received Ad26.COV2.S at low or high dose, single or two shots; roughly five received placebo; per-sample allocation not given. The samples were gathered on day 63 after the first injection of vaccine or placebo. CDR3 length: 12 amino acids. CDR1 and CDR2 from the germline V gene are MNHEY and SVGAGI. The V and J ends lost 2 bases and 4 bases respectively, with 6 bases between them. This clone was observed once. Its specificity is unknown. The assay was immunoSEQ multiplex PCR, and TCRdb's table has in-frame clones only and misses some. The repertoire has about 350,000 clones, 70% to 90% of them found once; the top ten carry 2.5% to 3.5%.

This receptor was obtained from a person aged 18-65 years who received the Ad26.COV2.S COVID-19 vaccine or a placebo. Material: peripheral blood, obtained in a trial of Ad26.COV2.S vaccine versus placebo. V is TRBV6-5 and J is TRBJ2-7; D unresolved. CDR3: CASSYPKYEQYF. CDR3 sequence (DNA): TGTGCCAGCAGTTACCCGAAATACGAGCAGTACTTC.